The 9 T cell receptor beta chains below come from one sample, sequenced in a study of Ad26.COV2.S vaccination and SARS-CoV-2 variants. Sequenced by immunoSEQ multiplex PCR; TCRdb stores in-frame clones only, minus some. The sample has roughly 300,000 clones, around 89% seen once. This sample's treatment: roughly 20 received Ad26.COV2.S at low or high dose, single or two shots; about 5 received placebo; per-sample allocation not given. Collection of samples fell on day 63 after the first vaccine or placebo injection. The sample was peripheral blood, taken in a trial of Ad26.COV2.S vaccine versus placebo. These receptor sequences come from a person between 18 and 59 years old who received the Ad26.COV2.S COVID-19 vaccine or a placebo.

This chain links TRBV29-1 with TRBJ1-3; D unclear. The CDR3 is made up of 14 amino acids. The germline gives CDR1 SQVTM, CDR2 ANQGSEA. The germline V and J ends were trimmed by 5 bases and 0 bases, with 11 bases remaining between them. In nucleotides, the CDR3 is TGCAGCGTTCGTCTCTTAGGCTCTGGAAACACCATATATTTT. Protein sequence: CSVRLLGSGNTIYF.

The chain uses TRBV28 and TRBJ1-1; tentatively, D is TRBD1 (6 bases). V lost 7 bases and J 1 base, leaving 13 bases between the germline ends. Germline V gives CDR1 MDHEN, CDR2 SYDVKM. There are 14 residues in the CDR3. The CDR3 region has the DNA TGTGCCAGCACACACGTGACAGGGAACACTGAAGCTTTCTTT. The encoded protein is CASTHVTGNTEAFF.

This clone was seen a few times. Here the CDR3 DNA reads TGTGCCAGCAGTTCATTGATTGAGCAGTACTTC. Translated: CASSSLIEQYF. The chain couples TRBV12-3 or TRBV12-4 to TRBJ2-7, with D hard to call. CDR3 length equals 11 residues. Between the trimmed V and J ends, which lost 4 bases and 7 bases, there was a span of 8 bases.

This clone came up once. The chain couples TRBV13 to TRBJ2-6, with 7 bases lining up with TRBD1. Germline CDR1 PRHDT, CDR2 FYEKMQ (reference sequence). This CDR3 is built from 18 residues. V dropped 4 bases and J dropped 0; count of bases not matched to a gene: 9. CDR3 DNA: TGTGCCAGCAGCTCCGGGACAGCCAGCTTCTCTGGGGCCAACGTCCTGACTTTC. Protein product: CASSSGTASFSGANVLTF.

The sample holds one count of this clone. The V and J genes are TRBV24-1 and TRBJ2-2; no firm D call. The CDR3 runs 11 residues. V lost 5 bases and J lost 7, with 4 bases in between. The germline gives CDR1 KGHDR, CDR2 SFDVKD. CDR3 loop: CATSGSGELFF. The CDR3 region has the DNA TGTGCCACCAGTGGTAGCGGGGAGCTGTTTTTT.

V and J are TRBV19 and TRBJ2-3; possibly TRBD1 or TRBD2 for D (5 bases each). The CDR3 has 20 residues. Germline V gene sequence: CDR1 LNHDA, CDR2 SQIVND (reference sequence). V dropped 1 base and J dropped 2 bases, with 25 bases sitting between them. The CDR3 DNA sequence: TGTGCCAGTAGTATAGGGGGGATGGGCCTTTTGGGGAAGTTCACAGATACGCAGTATTTT. Amino acid sequence: CASSIGGMGLLGKFTDTQYF.

Written as DNA, the CDR3 is TGTGCCAGCAGTTACCCAGGGGGCTTGGCTGAAGCTTTCTTT. Translated: CASSYPGGLAEAFF. This sequence joins TRBV6-2 or TRBV6-3 and TRBJ1-1, with 8 bases matching TRBD1. The CDR3 is made up of 14 amino acids. Germline loops: CDR1 MNHEY, CDR2 SVGEGT. V shed 2 bases, J shed 6 bases, and the junction held 5 bases outside the gene matches.

V gene TRBV7-9 combines with J gene TRBJ1-1, with unresolved D. This CDR3 spans 14 amino acids. Deletions cut 6 bases from V and 0 bases from J, with 11 bases between. The V gene's germline CDR1 is SEHNR and CDR2 FQNEAQ (reference sequence). CDR3 bases: TGTGCCAGCAGGTGGGCGGGAGTGAACACTGAAGCTTTCTTT. This gives the protein CASRWAGVNTEAFF.

V and J are TRBV14 and TRBJ1-1; the D is unclear. Germline CDR1 and CDR2: SGHDN and FVKESK. The CDR3 has 13 amino acids. V lost 5 bases and J lost 0, with 7 bases in between. This chain's CDR3 is CASSYDMNTEAFF. The CDR3 DNA is TGTGCCAGCAGCTATGACATGAACACTGAAGCTTTCTTT.